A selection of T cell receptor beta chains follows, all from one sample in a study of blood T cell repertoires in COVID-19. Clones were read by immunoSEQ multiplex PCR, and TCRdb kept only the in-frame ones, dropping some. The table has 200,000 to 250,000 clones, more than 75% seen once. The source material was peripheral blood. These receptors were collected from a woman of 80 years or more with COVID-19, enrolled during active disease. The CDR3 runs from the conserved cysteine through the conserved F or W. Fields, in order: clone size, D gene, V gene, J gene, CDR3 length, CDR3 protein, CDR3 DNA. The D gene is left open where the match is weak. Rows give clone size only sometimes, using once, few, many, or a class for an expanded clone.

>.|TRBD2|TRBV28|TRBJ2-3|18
CASKPWTSGRVWADTQYF
TGTGCCAGCAAACCCTGGACTAGCGGGAGGGTTTGGGCAGATACGCAGTATTTT
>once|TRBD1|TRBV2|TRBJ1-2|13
CASRQGAGYGYTF
TGTGCCAGCCGACAGGGGGCCGGCTATGGCTACACCTTC
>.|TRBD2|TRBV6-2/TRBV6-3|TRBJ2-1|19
CASSYSGTSGRAAYNEQFF
TGTGCCAGCAGTTACTCCGGGACTAGCGGGAGAGCGGCCTACAATGAGCAGTTCTTC
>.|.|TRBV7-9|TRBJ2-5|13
CASSLERGETQYF
TGTGCCAGCAGCTTAGAAAGGGGAGAGACCCAGTACTTC
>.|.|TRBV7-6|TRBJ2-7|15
CASSLGQTNLYEQYF
TGTGCCAGCAGCTTAGGACAGACCAACCTCTACGAGCAGTACTTC
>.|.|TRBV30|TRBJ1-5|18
CAWSRSQGTQSGNQPQHF
TGTGCCTGGAGCAGGTCACAGGGAACTCAGAGTGGCAATCAGCCCCAGCATTTT
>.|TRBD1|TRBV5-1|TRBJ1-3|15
CASSPGDRDRDTIYF
TGCGCCAGCAGCCCGGGGGACAGGGACCGAGACACCATATATTTT
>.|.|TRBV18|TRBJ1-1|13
CASSLSGNTEAFF
TGTGCCAGCTCACTCTCAGGTAACACTGAAGCTTTCTTT
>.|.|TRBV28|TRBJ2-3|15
CASSTLARGTDTQYF
TGTGCCAGCAGTACACTAGCCAGGGGGACAGATACGCAGTATTTT
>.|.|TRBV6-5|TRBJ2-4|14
CASSTRGNGNIQYF
TGTGCCAGCAGTACACGGGGGAACGGGAACATTCAGTACTTC
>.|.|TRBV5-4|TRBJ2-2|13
CASRLTVTGELFF
TGTGCCAGCAGACTGACAGTTACCGGGGAGCTGTTTTTT
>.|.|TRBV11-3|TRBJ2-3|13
CASSLEDRSTQYF
TGTGCCAGCAGCTTAGAGGACAGAAGTACGCAGTATTTT
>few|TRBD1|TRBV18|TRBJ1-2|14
CASSQIDRGGGYTF
TGTGCCAGCTCGCAAATCGACAGGGGGGGCGGCTACACCTTC
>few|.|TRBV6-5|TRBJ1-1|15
CASSYSAGMNTEAFF
TGTGCCAGCAGCTACTCGGCCGGGATGAACACTGAAGCTTTCTTT
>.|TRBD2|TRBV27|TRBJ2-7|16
CASSIRWASGRNEQYF
TGTGCCAGCAGCATTCGCTGGGCTAGCGGGAGAAACGAGCAGTACTTC
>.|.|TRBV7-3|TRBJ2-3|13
CASSRTDADTQYF
TGTGCCAGCAGCAGGACAGACGCAGATACGCAGTATTTT
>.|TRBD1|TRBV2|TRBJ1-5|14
CASRDRGNYQPQHF
TGTGCCAGTCGGGACAGGGGGAATTATCAGCCCCAGCATTTT
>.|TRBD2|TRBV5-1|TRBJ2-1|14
CASGGTSGGNEQFF
TGCGCCAGCGGCGGGACTAGCGGGGGAAATGAGCAGTTCTTC
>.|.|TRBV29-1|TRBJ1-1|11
CSGRRGPEAFF
TGCAGCGGGAGAAGGGGCCCTGAAGCTTTCTTT
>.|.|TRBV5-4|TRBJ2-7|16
CASSPSLMTVTYEQYF
TGTGCCAGCAGCCCATCTTTGATGACAGTCACCTACGAGCAGTACTTC
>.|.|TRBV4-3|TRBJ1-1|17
CASSQGAIGVYRAEAFF
TGCGCCAGCAGCCAAGGCGCCATCGGGGTCTATCGAGCTGAAGCTTTCTTT
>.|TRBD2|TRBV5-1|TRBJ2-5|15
CASSLGLAGEETQYF
TGCGCCAGCAGCTTGGGGCTAGCGGGGGAAGAGACCCAGTACTTC